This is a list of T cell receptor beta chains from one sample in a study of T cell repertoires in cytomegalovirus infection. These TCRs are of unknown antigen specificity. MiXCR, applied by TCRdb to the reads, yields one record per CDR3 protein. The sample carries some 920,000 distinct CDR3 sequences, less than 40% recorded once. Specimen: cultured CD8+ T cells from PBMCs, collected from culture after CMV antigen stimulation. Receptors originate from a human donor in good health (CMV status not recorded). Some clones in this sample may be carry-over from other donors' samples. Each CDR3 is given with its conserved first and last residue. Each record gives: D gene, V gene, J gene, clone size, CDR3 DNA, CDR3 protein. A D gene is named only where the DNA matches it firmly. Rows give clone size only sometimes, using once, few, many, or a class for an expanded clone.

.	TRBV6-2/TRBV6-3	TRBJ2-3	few	TGTGCCAGCAGTTACGTCCTAGAGGGAAGTAGCTCAGATACGCAGTATTTT	CASSYVLEGSSSDTQYF
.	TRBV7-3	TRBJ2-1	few	TGTGCCAGCAGCCAGGGGGGGGCGGGGAATGAGCAGTTCTTC	CASSQGGAGNEQFF
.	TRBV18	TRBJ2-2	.	TGTGCCAGCTCACCGGTAGGAACGAACACCGGGGAGCTGTTTTTT	CASSPVGTNTGELFF
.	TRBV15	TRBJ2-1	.	TGTGCCACCAGCCCCACAGGCCACAATGAGCAGTTCTTC	CATSPTGHNEQFF
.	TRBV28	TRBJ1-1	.	TGTGCCAGCCATACCTTGTATATCCAGGGAGAACTGACTGAAGCTTTCTTT	CASHTLYIQGELTEAFF
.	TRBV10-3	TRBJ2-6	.	TGTGCCATCTTGGAGGGGGGATCCAACTCTGGGGCCAACGTCCTGACTTTC	CAILEGGSNSGANVLTF
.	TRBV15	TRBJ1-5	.	TGTGCCACCAGCGAGACAGGAGGTCAGCCCCAGCATTTT	CATSETGGQPQHF
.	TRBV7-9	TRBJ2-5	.	TGTGCCAGCCGGATCGCGGCAGGGTCAGTAGTGGAAGAGACCCAGTACTTC	CASRIAAGSVVEETQYF
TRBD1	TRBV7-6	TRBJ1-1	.	TGTGCCAACAGCATGACAGGGGCCGGCAATGAAGCTTTCTTT	CANSMTGAGNEAFF
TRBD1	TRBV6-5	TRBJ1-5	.	TGTGCCAGCAGCCCCTGGGACAGAGATCAGCCCCAGCATTTT	CASSPWDRDQPQHF
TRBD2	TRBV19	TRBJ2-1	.	TGTGCCAGTAGTAAGACTAGCGGGGCGGAGCTGAACAATGAGCAGTTCTTC	CASSKTSGAELNNEQFF
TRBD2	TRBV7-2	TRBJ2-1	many	TGTGCCAGCATGCTAGCGGGGCGTTACAATGAGCAGTTCTTC	CASMLAGRYNEQFF
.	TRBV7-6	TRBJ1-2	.	TGTGCCAGCAGCCCCCAGGTGGGGGGGCTTGGCTACACCTTC	CASSPQVGGLGYTF
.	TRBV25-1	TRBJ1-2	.	TGTGCCAGCAGTGAATCAGACCCCTACTATGGCTACACCTTC	CASSESDPYYGYTF
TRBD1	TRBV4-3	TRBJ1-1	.	TGCGCCAGCAGCCAATCAGGGGGGATCACTGAAGCTTTCTTT	CASSQSGGITEAFF
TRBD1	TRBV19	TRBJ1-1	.	TGTGCCAGTATTATTACAGGGGGTTCAAACACTGAAGCTTTCTTT	CASIITGGSNTEAFF
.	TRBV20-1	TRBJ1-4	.	TGCAGTGCTAGAGATTGGGGAGCAACTAATGAAAAACTGTTTTTT	CSARDWGATNEKLFF
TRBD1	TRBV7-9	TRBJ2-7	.	TGTGCCAGCAGCACCCGACAGGGACCCTACGAGCAGTACTTC	CASSTRQGPYEQYF
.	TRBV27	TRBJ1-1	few	TGTGCCAGCAGTTTTCAAGGCGGTGGGGCTTTCTTT	CASSFQGGGAFF
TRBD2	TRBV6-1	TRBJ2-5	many	TGTGCCAGCACTATCTGGGGCCCAGCGGGACAAGAGACCCAGTACTTC	CASTIWGPAGQETQYF
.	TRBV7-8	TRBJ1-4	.	TGTGCCAGCAGCGCTCAGGCGGGGGCGAATGAAAAACTGTTTTTT	CASSAQAGANEKLFF
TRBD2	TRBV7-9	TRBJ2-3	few	TGTGCCAGCAGCTTAGGACTAGCGGGGCAAGATACGCAGTATTTT	CASSLGLAGQDTQYF
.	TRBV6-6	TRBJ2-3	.	TGTGCCAGCAGTTACTTGGGACCTACTAGCACAGATACGCAGTATTTT	CASSYLGPTSTDTQYF
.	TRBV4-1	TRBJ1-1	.	TGCGCCAGCAGCCAAGACAGGATCACCTCCACTGAAGCTTTCTTT	CASSQDRITSTEAFF
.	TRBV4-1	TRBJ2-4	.	TGCGCCAGCAGCCAAGGGGGGAAAGGAGACATTCAGTACTTC	CASSQGGKGDIQYF
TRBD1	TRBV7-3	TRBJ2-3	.	TGTGCCAGCAATCTATCAGGGGGAGCTAGCACAGATACGCAGTATTTT	CASNLSGGASTDTQYF
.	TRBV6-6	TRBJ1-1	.	TGTGCCAGCAGTTACTCGGGGGATTTAGGCCTTAGGGAAGCTTTCTTT	CASSYSGDLGLREAFF
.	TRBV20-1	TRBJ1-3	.	TGCAGTGCTAGAGTGAAGAGCTCTGGAAACACCATATATTTT	CSARVKSSGNTIYF
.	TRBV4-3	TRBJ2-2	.	TGCGCCAGCAGCCAAGAACGGGGGCTGGCCGGGGAGCTGTTTTTT	CASSQERGLAGELFF
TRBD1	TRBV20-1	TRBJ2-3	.	TGCAGTGCCAGCAGGGACAGGGTCGTAGGGGATACGCAGTATTTT	CSASRDRVVGDTQYF
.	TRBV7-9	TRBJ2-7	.	TGTGCCAGCAGCGCTCGGACTGAACCGAGCGAGCAGTACTTC	CASSARTEPSEQYF
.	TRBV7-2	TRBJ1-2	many	TGTGCCAGCAGCTCTTATGGGGCGGGGCAGGGCTACACCTTC	CASSSYGAGQGYTF
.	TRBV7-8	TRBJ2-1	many	TGTGCCAGCAGCTTAGCCGGAAACCCATTCCCTACCTACAATGAGCAGTTCTTC	CASSLAGNPFPTYNEQFF
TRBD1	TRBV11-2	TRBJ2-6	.	TGTGCCAGCAGCTATTGGACAGGGGGTAGGGATGGGGCCAACGTCCTGACTTTC	CASSYWTGGRDGANVLTF
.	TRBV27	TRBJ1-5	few	TGTGCCAGCAGTCCAACAGGGTATCATCAGCCCCAGCATTTT	CASSPTGYHQPQHF
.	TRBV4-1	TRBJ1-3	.	TGCGCCAGCAGCTTAGAGGAGGGAGGCCCTGGAAACACCATATATTTT	CASSLEEGGPGNTIYF
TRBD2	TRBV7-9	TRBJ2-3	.	TGTGCCAGCAGCACGGGCCGCGGGGGGGATACGCAGTATTTT	CASSTGRGGDTQYF
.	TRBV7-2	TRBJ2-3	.	TGTGCCAGCAAAAATAGCGGAGACACAGATACGCAGTATTTT	CASKNSGDTDTQYF
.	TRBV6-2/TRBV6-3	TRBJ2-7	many	TGTGCCAGCAGTCCCCTCGCGGGGTCCTACGAGCAGTACTTC	CASSPLAGSYEQYF
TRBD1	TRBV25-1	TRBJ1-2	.	TGTGCCAGCAGTGTCGGCAGGGGGCGGGTGGGCGGCTACACCTTC	CASSVGRGRVGGYTF
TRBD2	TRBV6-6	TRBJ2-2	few	TGTGCCAGCAGTAGGACTAGCGTTGCGAACACCGGGGAGCTGTTTTTT	CASSRTSVANTGELFF
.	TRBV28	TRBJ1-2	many	TGTGCCAGCAGTTTAAGGCAGGGCAGCGAATGGGACTATGGCTACACCTTC	CASSLRQGSEWDYGYTF
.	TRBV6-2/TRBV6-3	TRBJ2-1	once	TGTGCCAGCCATACCGAAGGGGGAGCCTCTTATAGGGGTGAGCAGTTCTTC	CASHTEGGASYRGEQFF
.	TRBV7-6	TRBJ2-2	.	TGTGCCAGCAGCTTATATCGGGGGAGCACCGGGGAGCTGTTTTTT	CASSLYRGSTGELFF
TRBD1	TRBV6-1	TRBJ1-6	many	TGTGCCAGCAGTGAACACAGGGGGGCTTCACCCCTCCACTTT	CASSEHRGASPLHF
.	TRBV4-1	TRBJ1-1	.	TGCGCCAGCAGCCAAGGGCCGCTTATGAACACTGAAGCTTTCTTT	CASSQGPLMNTEAFF
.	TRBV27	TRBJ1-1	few	TGTGCCAGCAGTTTATCCCACGGGAACCCTGAAGCTTTCTTT	CASSLSHGNPEAFF
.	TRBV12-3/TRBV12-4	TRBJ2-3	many	TGTGCCAGCAGTTTCGGCAGGGGGGTGGCAGATACGCAGTATTTT	CASSFGRGVADTQYF
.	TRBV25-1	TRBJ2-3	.	TGTGCCAGCAGTGAATTGCGAAGCACAGATACGCAGTATTTT	CASSELRSTDTQYF
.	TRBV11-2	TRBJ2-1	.	TGTGCCAGCAGCTTAGATAGCGTCGAATGGTTCTTC	CASSLDSVEWFF
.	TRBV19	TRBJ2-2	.	TGTGCCAGTAGCGCGACTATCACCGGGGAGCTGTTTTTT	CASSATITGELFF
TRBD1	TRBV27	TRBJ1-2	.	TGTGCCAGCAGTCCTACCGGGACAGGGAACTATGGCTACACCTTC	CASSPTGTGNYGYTF